These 8 T cell receptor beta chains were sequenced from one sample in a study of TET2 disruption in CD19-targeted CAR T cells. Treatment reported: autologous CTL019 cells: CD19 CAR with 4-1BB and CD3 zeta domains. Some clones are missing from TCRdb's copy, which holds only in-frame ones; the method was immunoSEQ multiplex PCR. Its clone listing holds approximately 430 clones. The material was peripheral blood, obtained from a patient treated with CD19 CAR T cells. The origin of the receptors is a man between 65 and 80 years old with chronic lymphocytic leukemia.

This clone counts as medium-sized by frequency. The sequenced fragment ends 3 residues before the CDR3 boundary, so the rest is inferred from the germline J gene. This chain uses TRBV7-3 with TRBJ2-7; 8 nucleotides agree with TRBD1. The J segment lost 3 bases and the V segment lost 5 bases, leaving 15 bases of the junction unmatched. The CDR3 has 17 residues. The germline V gene has CDR1 SGHTA and CDR2 FQGTGA. The sequenced CDR3 bases are TGTGCCAGCAGCCCAACGACAGGGGCCCTAGGGTACTACGAG. This gives the protein CASSPTTGALGYYE. The entire CDR3 is CASSPTTGALGYYEQYF.

This clone is labeled medium-sized (0.01 to 0.1%) based on frequency. Read coverage stops 3 residues before the CDR3 terminus; the germline J gene supplies the remainder. This chain uses TRBV5-6 with TRBJ2-1; D not resolved. The CDR3 loop spans 11 amino acids. CDR1 SGHDT and CDR2 YYEEEE come from the germline V gene. Trimming shortened V by 1 base and J by 8 bases, and 4 bases separated the two germline ends. The part of the CDR3 DNA that was read is TGTGCCAGCAGCTTGTCCTATGAG. Encoded protein: CASSLSYE. The whole CDR3 reads CASSLSYEQFF.

This clone is called large based on its frequency. The read ends 3 residues early relative to the CDR3; the germline J gene fills the gap. The J gene is TRBJ2-7, the V gene TRBV2, with TRBD1 matching over 7 bases. The V and J ends lost 5 bases and 2 bases, in that order; junction bases with no gene match: 6. Germline loops: CDR1 SNHLY, CDR2 FYNNEI. The CDR3 loop spans 14 amino acids. Incomplete CDR3 DNA: TGTGCCAGCAGTTGGGACAGTACGACCTACGAG. It is translated as CASSWDSTTYE. In full, the CDR3 is CASSWDSTTYEQYF. The variable domain in full, completed from reference TRBV2 and TRBJ2-7, reads EPEVTQTPSHQVTQMGQEVILRCVPISNHLYFYWYRQILGQKVEFLVSFYNNEISEKSEIFDDQFSVERPDGSNFTLKIRSTKLEDSAMYFCASSWDSTTYEQYFGPGTRLTVT.

This clone is identified as large from frequency. The observed sequence ends 3 residues before the CDR3 terminus, with the missing tail filled in from the germline J gene. The J gene is TRBJ1-4, the V gene TRBV18; D remains ambiguous. CDR1 and CDR2 from the germline V gene are KGHSH and LQKENI. V lost 5 bases and J 0 bases, leaving 10 bases between the germline ends. This CDR3 contains 15 residues. Incomplete CDR3 DNA: TGTGCCAGCTCATCGTCAGCGGCAACTAATGAAAAA. Amino acid sequence: CASSSSAATNEK. The whole CDR3 protein is CASSSSAATNEKLFF.

On this clone: The read comes to an end 3 residues before the CDR3 does, leaving the germline J gene to fill in the end. V is TRBV18 and J is TRBJ1-1; 7 bases fit TRBD1. The germline gives CDR1 KGHSH, CDR2 LQKENI. The CDR3 is made up of 15 amino acids. V was pared by 4 bases and J by 5 bases, with 10 bases of the junction left unmatched. This CDR3 reads CASSQRQGTGTEAFF. The DNA read from the CDR3 is TGTGCCAGCTCACAGCGACAGGGAACGGGGACTGAA.

By frequency, this clone is medium-sized. The read falls 3 residues short of the CDR3 end, and the missing part is taken from the germline J gene. The chain carries TRBV10-2 and TRBJ1-1, with 7 bases identical to TRBD1. CDR3 length: 15 residues. Losses at the gene ends were 7 bases for V and 2 bases for J; bases not matched to a gene: 10. Germline CDR1 WSHSY, CDR2 SAAADI. The covered CDR3 bases are TGCGCCAGCATTAACGCCGGGACAGCAAACACTGAA. The encoded protein is CASINAGTANTE. The entire CDR3 reads CASINAGTANTEAFF.

This clone is medium-sized (0.01 to 0.1%) by frequency. The read stops 3 residues short of the end of the CDR3; the missing end is completed from the germline J gene. The chain links TRBV20-1 to TRBJ2-7, with D possibly being TRBD1 (5 bases). The V gene's germline CDR1 is DFQATT and CDR2 SNEGSKA (reference sequence). This CDR3 comprises 13 residues. This chain's CDR3 is CSMLPGIGYEQYF. The part of the CDR3 DNA that was read is TGCAGCATGCTTCCAGGGATTGGATACGAG.

This clone is classed as medium-sized by frequency. Coverage ceases 3 residues before the CDR3 finishes, and the germline J gene fills in the end. The chain combines TRBV20-1 with TRBJ2-1; 9 bases are shared with TRBD2. The ends lost 6 bases at V and 4 bases at J; junction bases unmatched: 10. Looked up from germline, CDR1 is DFQATT and CDR2 is SNEGSKA (reference sequence). The CDR3 is 15 amino acids. The sequenced CDR3 bases are TGCAGTGCACCGGGACTAGCTGTTCGGTACAATGAG. Translating it yields CSAPGLAVRYNE. The CDR3 reads in full as CSAPGLAVRYNEQFF.